Here is one T cell receptor (beta chain) with its context. At one end, the junction sequence differs from germline, possibly due to a read error. The sample comes from a study of T cells in tumors and immune-related adverse events. The CDR3 sequence is 14 residues long. The germline V gene encodes CDR1 SSHAT and CDR2 FNYEAQ (reference sequence). The table came from immunoSEQ multiplex PCR; TCRdb's copy has only in-frame clones and leaves some out. The table has 4,500 or so clones, roughly four fifths seen once. The source of this sequence is a female donor with metastatic renal cell carcinoma. The source material was skin tissue, sampled from a patient treated with anti-PD-1 therapy. The chain couples TRBV7-7 to TRBJ1-2, with a possible D match to TRBD1 (5 bases). The CDR3 here is CASSLARGDYGYTF. CDR3 DNA sequence: TGTGCTAGCAGCTTAGCGCGGGGGGACTATGGCTACACCTTC.